The 15 T cell receptor beta chains listed next were all sequenced from one sample in a study of CD8 T cells in ankylosing spondylitis. TCRdb reprocessed the 5' RACE reads via MiXCR and lists one record per CDR3 protein. Here the sample spans about 170,000 distinct CDR3 sequences, around 19% being singletons. The sequenced material came from blood, either unsorted or a sorted T cell fraction (not recorded which). Receptors were obtained from a male donor with ankylosing spondylitis or in good health (not recorded which).

This clonotype has at least ten counts. The J gene is TRBJ1-4, the V gene TRBV4-1, with 7 bases matching TRBD1. The ends lost 8 bases at V and 0 bases at J; junction bases unmatched: 9. The CDR3 extends over 16 amino acids. The germline gives CDR1 MGHRA, CDR2 YSYEKL. The CDR3 sequence: CASEGDRETTNEKLFF. The CDR3 coding sequence is TGCGCCAGCGAGGGGGACAGAGAAACAACTAATGAAAAACTGTTTTTT.

The chain links TRBV20-1 to TRBJ2-4; TRBD2 matches at 7 bases. The CDR3 covers 15 residues. CDR1 is DFQATT and CDR2 is SNEGSKA in the germline V gene (reference sequence). The V and J ends lost 3 bases and 4 bases, in that order; junction bases with no gene match: 9. CDR3 residues: CSASRKAGEKNIQYF. CDR3 coding DNA: TGCAGTGCTAGTAGGAAGGCGGGAGAGAAAAACATTCAGTACTTC.

The chain is built from TRBV20-1 and TRBJ1-5, with 7 bases identical to TRBD1. Germline CDR1 is DFQATT and CDR2 is SNEGSKA (reference sequence). There are 14 residues in the CDR3. J gave up 0 bases and V 3 bases, and 2 bases lay outside the gene matches. CDR3 in DNA: TGCAGTGCTAGGACAGGGTATAGCAATCAGCCCCAGCATTTT. It specifies CSARTGYSNQPQHF.

This clonotype occurred a few times. The chain employs TRBV7-9 and TRBJ2-7; D is uncertain. Trimming left V 0 bases short and J 1 base short, with 7 bases between. The CDR3 totals 14 residues. In germline, CDR1 is SEHNR, CDR2 FQNEAQ (reference sequence). The CDR3 reads CASSLAKNSYEQYF. CDR3 DNA: TGTGCCAGCAGCTTAGCGAAGAATTCCTACGAGCAGTACTTC.

The rearrangement uses TRBV20-1 and TRBJ1-2, with D unclear. Germline V gene data show CDR1 as DFQATT and CDR2 as SNEGSKA (reference sequence). The ends were cut back, 5 bases at V and 5 bases at J, with 18 bases in the middle. This CDR3 region has 14 residues. DNA for the CDR3: TGCAGTGCTCCCCGCGAAGCGGGATGGTATGGCTACACCTTC. As protein: CSAPREAGWYGYTF.

This clonotype has more than one count but fewer than ten. The chain links TRBV2 to TRBJ1-1; D is possibly TRBD1 (6 bases). Trimming removed 6 bases at V and 1 base at J, with 12 bases between. The CDR3 has 14 amino acids. Germline V gene sequence: CDR1 SNHLY, CDR2 FYNNEI. CDR3 region: CASREQGKNTEAFF. CDR3 bases: TGTGCCAGCAGGGAACAGGGCAAGAACACTGAAGCTTTCTTT.

The chain uses TRBV20-1 and TRBJ2-5, with TRBD2 identical over 7 bases. CDR3 length equals 12 residues. CDR1 DFQATT and CDR2 SNEGSKA come from the germline V gene (reference sequence). Germline trimming cut 6 bases from V and 3 bases from J; bases unmatched to any gene: 4. The CDR3 spells CSAGAGEETQYF. The CDR3 DNA reads TGCAGTGCAGGGGCGGGGGAAGAGACCCAGTACTTC.

Many counts were recorded for this clonotype. V gene TRBV15 combines with J gene TRBJ2-3, with TRBD2 matching 8 bases. The CDR3 has 13 amino acids. CDR1 and CDR2 (germline): LNHNV, YYDKDF (reference sequence). Trimming removed 8 bases from V and 2 bases from J; junction bases left unmatched: 3. The CDR3: CATLAGSTDTQYF. CDR3 in DNA: TGTGCCACCCTAGCGGGCTCCACAGATACGCAGTATTTT.

This clonotype was counted ten times or more. The rearrangement joins TRBV3-1 to TRBJ1-4; D call uncertain. V gave up 4 bases and J gave up 5 bases, with 14 bases separating them. In germline, CDR1 is LGHDT, CDR2 YNNKEL (reference sequence). The CDR3 length is 15 residues. The CDR3 reads CASSPTTGSNEKLFF. Here the CDR3 DNA reads TGTGCCAGCAGCCCGACGACCGGATCAAATGAAAAACTGTTTTTT.

Many counts were recorded for this clonotype. The chain combines TRBV20-1 with TRBJ1-4; perhaps TRBD1 as D (5 bases). Germline V gene lookup returns CDR1 DFQATT and CDR2 SNEGSKA (reference sequence). V was shortened by 1 base and J by 0 bases, with 12 bases between the two germline ends. CDR3 length: 16 residues. As DNA, the CDR3 is TGCAGTGCTAGAGCGTATAGAGGGGCAACTAATGAAAAACTGTTTTTT. Encoded protein: CSARAYRGATNEKLFF.

The rearrangement joins TRBV7-2 to TRBJ2-1, with 14 bases matching TRBD2. The J segment lost 12 bases and the V segment lost 5 bases, leaving 12 bases of the junction unmatched. CDR3 length: 16 residues. CDR1 SGHTA and CDR2 FQGNSA come from the germline V gene. The CDR3 DNA reads TGTGCCAGCAGCCGGGGGGGGACTAGCGGGAGTATCTCGCAGTTCTTC. This encodes CASSRGGTSGSISQFF.

This clonotype was found many times. This rearrangement joins TRBV10-3 to TRBJ2-2; D might be TRBD1 (6 bases). Trimming removed 3 bases at V and 4 bases at J, with 12 bases between. Germline V gene data show CDR1 as ENHRY and CDR2 as SYGVKD. The CDR3 has 15 amino acids. The CDR3 DNA is TGTGCCATCAGTGAACAGGGAACGTTCACCGGGGAGCTGTTTTTT. Its protein product is CAISEQGTFTGELFF.

This clonotype was counted at least ten times. The chain has TRBV2 and TRBJ1-1, with a tentative D call TRBD1 (5 bases). The V and J ends lost 7 bases and 1 base respectively, with 16 bases between them. Germline assignment: CDR1 SNHLY and CDR2 FYNNEI. This CDR3 spans 15 amino acids. CDR3 protein: CASKFLRGSNTEAFF. CDR3 nucleotides: TGTGCCAGCAAGTTCCTTAGGGGCTCGAACACTGAAGCTTTCTTT. The variable domain in full, with the rest retrieved from reference TRBV2 and TRBJ1-1, is EPEVTQTPSHQVTQMGQEVILRCVPISNHLYFYWYRQILGQKVEFLVSFYNNEISEKSEIFDDQFSVERPDGSNFTLKIRSTKLEDSAMYFCASKFLRGSNTEAFFGQGTRLTVV.

At least ten counts were recorded for this clonotype. This chain's CDR3 is CAISDPGLHTDTQYF. CDR3 nucleotides: TGTGCCATCAGTGACCCGGGACTTCACACAGATACGCAGTATTTT. V and J are TRBV10-3 and TRBJ2-3; possibly TRBD2 for D (6 bases). V was cut by 3 bases and J by 2 bases, with 12 bases left in between. The germline V gene has CDR1 ENHRY and CDR2 SYGVKD. CDR3 size: 15 residues.

This clonotype was recorded at least ten times. The rearrangement uses TRBV12-3 or TRBV12-4 and TRBJ2-4; unclear D gene. This CDR3 comprises 13 residues. Trimming stripped 10 bases from V and 0 bases from J, with 10 bases between. The DNA for the CDR3 is TGTGCCATCTCGACCGTAGCCAAAAACATTCAGTACTTC. It yields the protein CAISTVAKNIQYF.